The entry that follows covers one T cell receptor beta chain sequence. The antigen is undetermined. This sample is drawn from a study of OX40 agonist ivuxolimab in advanced cancers. Overall study: Three dose-escalation patients had partial responses: one with hepatocellular carcinoma and two with cutaneous melanoma.

Whole-study findings and limits: Researchers did not determine the expanded peripheral T cells' antigen specificity.

This CDR3 is 17 amino acids long. The junction had 9 bases not matched to a gene; V was cut back by 4 bases and J by 2 bases. Germline V gene lookup returns CDR1 SGHVS and CDR2 FNYEAQ. The repertoire was sequenced with immunoSEQ multiplex PCR; TCRdb's copy has only in-frame clones and lacks some. Here the sample spans some 66,000 clones, more than 70% being singletons. The clonotype originates from an adult with an advanced solid tumor such as melanoma, head and neck, liver or kidney cancer. Sample: CD4+ or CD8+ T cells sorted from blood, taken in a trial of the OX40 agonist ivuxolimab. V is TRBV7-6 and J is TRBJ2-3, with 10 bases identical to TRBD1. The DNA of the CDR3 is TGTGCCAGCAGCTCCCTGGACAGGGGGGTACTCACAGATACGCAGTATTTT. It translates to CASSSLDRGVLTDTQYF.